The present TCR beta chain was sequenced within a study of cytomegalovirus exposure and HLA in healthy donors. The CDR3 is 15 amino acids. With 7 bases clipped from V and 5 bases from J, the junction kept 13 bases outside the gene matches. The germline CDR1 and CDR2 sequences are MNHEY and SMNVEV (reference sequence). PCR employed 60 Vbeta and 13 Jbeta primers. Sequencing used immunoSEQ multiplex PCR; TCRdb keeps in-frame clones, though not all of them. The sample carries roughly 92,000 clones, approximately 80% recorded once. This receptor was identified in a woman in her 70s in good health and CMV-seropositive. The rearrangement joins TRBV27 to TRBJ2-7, with 8 bases aligning to TRBD1. The source material was PBMCs. CDR3: CASTPEGPTGDEQYF. In DNA form, the CDR3 reads TGTGCCAGCACCCCGGAAGGACCGACAGGGGACGAGCAGTACTTC.